A single sample gave rise to the 26 T cell receptor beta chains below, sequenced in a study of human T cells and chemical hapten exposure. Time point noted: healthy volunteer bleed at 6 weeks. Whole blood, unfractionated, served as the material for total RNA extraction. TCRdb fed the RACE reads into MiXCR, producing one record per CDR3 protein. Of about 80,000 distinct CDR3 sequences detected, 8.6% appear once; the ten largest clones hold around 1.7%. The sequenced material came from whole blood. The receptors were gathered from a female donor in good health. Some clones in this sample may be carry-over from other donors' samples.

Only a few counts were recorded for this clonotype. V gene TRBV20-1 combines with J gene TRBJ2-3; 8 bases align to TRBD2. V was clipped by 0 bases and J by 1 base; unmatched bases: 9. This CDR3 region has 17 residues. CDR1 and CDR2 (germline): DFQATT, SNEGSKA (reference sequence). The CDR3 here is CSARDLSGRGGTDTQYF. The CDR3 bases are TGCAGTGCTAGAGATCTATCTGGGCGGGGGGGCACAGATACGCAGTATTTT.

The CDR3 region is CASSLVGSITEAFF. The CDR3 nucleotides are TGTGCCAGCAGCTTGGTCGGTTCGATCACTGAAGCTTTCTTT. The chain carries TRBV7-9 and TRBJ1-1; no clear D. Trimming stripped 3 bases from V and 4 bases from J, with 12 bases between. From germline, CDR1 is SEHNR and CDR2 FQNEAQ (reference sequence). The CDR3 length is 14 residues. Full variable domain (rest looked up from reference TRBV7-9 and TRBJ1-1): DTGVSQNPRHKITKRGQNVTFRCDPISEHNRLYWYRQTLGQGPEFLTYFQNEAQLEKSRLLSDRFSAERPKGSFSTLEIQRTEQGDSAMYLCASSLVGSITEAFFGQGTRLTVV.

This chain links TRBV5-1 with TRBJ2-3, with D maybe TRBD1 (7 bases). CDR3 size: 15 residues. V shed 6 bases and J shed 1 base, with 15 bases lying between them. Germline CDR1 and CDR2: SGHRS and YFSETQ. As DNA, the CDR3 is TGCGCCAGCAATGCCAGGGGGGTGGGCACAGATACGCAGTATTTT. Protein sequence: CASNARGVGTDTQYF.

This clonotype has a handful of counts. The CDR3 region is CASSPRTSGGAYEQYF. For the CDR3, the DNA is TGTGCCAGCAGTCCCCGGACTAGCGGGGGGGCCTACGAGCAGTACTTC. The chain links TRBV12-3 or TRBV12-4 to TRBJ2-7; the match to TRBD2 covers 15 bases. The CDR3 contains 16 residues. After removal of 5 bases from V and 2 bases from J, the junction contained 4 bases not matched to a gene.

This clonotype was counted ten times or more. The V and J genes are TRBV4-2 and TRBJ1-5, with 9 bases aligning to TRBD1. Trimming took 2 bases from V and 7 from J; bases not matched to a gene: 9. Looked up from germline, CDR1 is LGHNA and CDR2 is YNFKEQ. This CDR3 spans 16 amino acids. CDR3 protein: CASSQRARTGVQPQHF. The CDR3 region has the DNA TGTGCCAGCAGCCAAAGGGCACGGACAGGGGTCCAGCCCCAGCATTTT.

This clonotype was observed a few times. The chain uses TRBV20-1 and TRBJ1-5; D not resolved. Looked up from germline, CDR1 is DFQATT and CDR2 is SNEGSKA (reference sequence). The CDR3 consists of 15 residues. V dropped 4 bases and J dropped 4 bases, with 17 bases sitting between them. The CDR3 protein is CSATAGEGANQPQHF. DNA of the CDR3: TGCAGTGCTACGGCCGGGGAAGGCGCGAATCAGCCCCAGCATTTT.

This clonotype was observed at least ten times. The chain is built from TRBV7-2 and TRBJ1-1; D unresolved. The CDR3 length is 14 residues. Trimming removed 1 base from V and 0 bases from J, with 6 bases in between. Looked up from germline, CDR1 is SGHTA and CDR2 is FQGNSA. This chain's CDR3 is CASSLEGLNTEAFF. The CDR3, as DNA: TGTGCCAGCAGCTTAGAAGGGTTGAACACTGAAGCTTTCTTT.

This clonotype was counted a few times. The V call is TRBV2, the J call TRBJ1-2; perhaps TRBD1 as D (6 bases). The CDR3 is 14 amino acids. Trimming took 8 bases from V and 4 from J, leaving 17 bases between them. Germline values: CDR1 SNHLY, CDR2 FYNNEI. This CDR3 reads CASQRDWGAYGYTF. Here the CDR3 DNA reads TGTGCCAGCCAGCGAGATTGGGGGGCCTATGGCTACACCTTC. The full variable domain, completed using reference TRBV2 and TRBJ1-2, is EPEVTQTPSHQVTQMGQEVILRCVPISNHLYFYWYRQILGQKVEFLVSFYNNEISEKSEIFDDQFSVERPDGSNFTLKIRSTKLEDSAMYFCASQRDWGAYGYTFGSGTRLTVV.

The chain recombines TRBV7-6 with TRBJ2-7, with 9 bases that match TRBD2. The CDR3 covers 14 residues. The junction had 3 bases not matched to a gene; V was cut back by 3 bases and J by 3 bases. Germline V gene sequence: CDR1 SGHVS, CDR2 FNYEAQ. The CDR3 coding sequence is TGTGCCAGCAGCTTGCGGGGGGGCTACTACGAGCAGTACTTC. This codes for CASSLRGGYYEQYF.

The chain joins TRBV28 to TRBJ2-6; 9 nucleotides agree with TRBD1. The germline V gene encodes CDR1 MDHEN and CDR2 SYDVKM. V was clipped by 5 bases and J by 1 base; unmatched bases: 6. The CDR3 sequence is 17 residues long. CDR3 bases: TGTGCCAGCAGTGGGGGGACAGGGTGTTCTGGGGCCAACGTCCTGACTTTC. Amino acid sequence: CASSGGTGCSGANVLTF.

This clonotype was counted between two and nine times. The chain links TRBV6-2 or TRBV6-3 to TRBJ2-1; TRBD1 agrees at 7 bases. This CDR3 contains 18 residues. Germline V gene lookup returns CDR1 MNHEY and CDR2 SVGEGT. Germline trimming cut 5 bases from V and 8 bases from J; bases unmatched to any gene: 21. CDR3 in DNA: TGTGCCAGCAGTACCCGTCGAGGGGGCGAAGGGCATTTGGATGAGCAGTTCTTC. Residues: CASSTRRGGEGHLDEQFF.

As to this clonotype: A much larger clone lies a single base off, so this may be a read error. The DNA for the CDR3 is TGTGCCATCAGTAGGACTAGCGGGGGCACGACGGGGAATGAGCAGTTCTTC. The encoded protein is CAISRTSGGTTGNEQFF. The chain combines TRBV10-3 with TRBJ2-1; 13 nucleotides agree with TRBD2. In germline, CDR1 is ENHRY, CDR2 SYGVKD. V lost 5 bases to trimming and J lost 7 bases; unmatched junction nucleotides: 11. The CDR3 extends over 17 amino acids.

This clonotype came up many times. The chain employs TRBV12-3 or TRBV12-4 and TRBJ1-4; no firm D call. The CDR3 extends over 15 amino acids. V was pared by 3 bases and J by 4 bases, with 12 bases between. CDR3 nucleotide sequence: TGTGCCAGCAGTTTCTCCGGCGGACTTAATGAAAAACTGTTTTTT. Translation: CASSFSGGLNEKLFF.

J is TRBJ2-3 and V is TRBV27, with 7 bases fitting TRBD2. The CDR3 contains 18 residues. Trimming at V came to 4 bases and at J to 7 bases, leaving 20 bases not matched to a gene. In germline, CDR1 is MNHEY, CDR2 SMNVEV (reference sequence). The CDR3 region is CASSSSYPQRGSSNTQYF. In DNA, the CDR3 is TGTGCCAGCAGTTCATCGTACCCACAGCGGGGAAGCTCGAATACGCAGTATTTT.

This clonotype was seen a handful of times. The chain links TRBV7-2 to TRBJ2-5; no firm D call. The length of the CDR3 is 17 residues. V lost 6 bases and J 4 bases, leaving 24 bases between the germline ends. The germline V gene encodes CDR1 SGHTA and CDR2 FQGNSA. This CDR3 is CASSLRWRTETPETQYF. For the CDR3, the DNA is TGTGCCAGCAGTTTAAGGTGGCGGACCGAAACCCCAGAGACCCAGTACTTC.

The sample holds many counts of this clonotype. The chain recombines TRBV20-1 with TRBJ1-2; perhaps TRBD1 as D (5 bases). Germline assignment: CDR1 DFQATT and CDR2 SNEGSKA (reference sequence). The CDR3 spans 12 residues. V gave up 6 bases and J gave up 5 bases, with 13 bases separating them. The CDR3 DNA reads as TGCAGTGCGGGACGAGGAGGATATGGCTACACCTTC. Translation: CSAGRGGYGYTF.

This clonotype was seen a handful of times. V is TRBV19 and J is TRBJ2-2; D is perhaps TRBD2 (5 bases). Germline assignment: CDR1 LNHDA and CDR2 SQIVND (reference sequence). The V and J ends lost 4 bases and 5 bases respectively, with 23 bases between them. The CDR3 covers 18 residues. The DNA of the CDR3 is TGTGCCAGTAGTAAACCGGGAACGGCTCTCCGGTTGACCGGGGAGCTGTTTTTT. It translates to CASSKPGTALRLTGELFF.

The sample holds many counts of this clonotype. The CDR3 loop reads CASSNRGGETQYF. In DNA, the CDR3 is TGTGCCAGCAGTAACAGGGGAGGAGAGACCCAGTACTTC. This chain uses TRBV27 with TRBJ2-5, with D maybe TRBD1 (7 bases). Germline CDR1 reads MNHEY; CDR2 reads SMNVEV (reference sequence). CDR3 length: 13 residues. Trimming stripped 5 bases from V and 4 bases from J, with 11 bases between.

There are a few counts of this clonotype. The chain employs TRBV7-2 and TRBJ2-7; tentatively, D is TRBD2 (7 bases). CDR1 is SGHTA, CDR2 FQGNSA, per germline. Trimming removed 5 bases at V and 9 bases at J, with 20 bases between. There are 14 residues in the CDR3. CDR3 loop: CASSLGGRGGGQYF. The CDR3, as DNA: TGTGCCAGCAGCCTAGGTGGGAGGGGAGGGGGGCAGTACTTC.

The rearrangement uses TRBV29-1 and TRBJ1-2; 8 bases are shared with TRBD1. V was clipped by 4 bases and J by 0 bases; unmatched bases: 1. The CDR3 runs to 13 residues. Germline V gene sequence: CDR1 SQVTM, CDR2 ANQGSEA. CDR3 bases: TGCAGCGTTGCGGACAGGGCTAACTATGGCTACACCTTC. Protein: CSVADRANYGYTF.

This clonotype was counted only a few times. The gene calls are TRBV6-5 and TRBJ1-2, with D perhaps TRBD1 (5 bases). Germline CDR1 and CDR2: MNHEY and SVGAGI. V was shortened by 2 bases and J by 2 bases, with 9 bases between the two germline ends. CDR3 length: 14 amino acids. CDR3 coding DNA: TGTGCCAGCAGTTACGGGGCTCCCAACTATGGCTACACCTTC. Protein: CASSYGAPNYGYTF.

The chain links TRBV30 to TRBJ1-3; D ambiguous. Germline loops: CDR1 GTSNPN, CDR2 SVGIG (reference sequence). Trimming removed 1 base at V and 0 bases at J, with 10 bases between. The CDR3 has 15 residues. The CDR3 DNA follows: TGTGCCTGGAGTGCGCAGCCCGTCTCTGGAAACACCATATATTTT. Its translation is CAWSAQPVSGNTIYF.

A few counts support this clonotype. The rearrangement uses TRBV6-6 and TRBJ2-5; possible D gene TRBD2, 6 bases. The length of the CDR3 is 16 residues. In germline, CDR1 is MNHNY, CDR2 SVGAGI (reference sequence). The V end was cut by 2 bases, the J end by 2 bases, with 15 bases between. CDR3 amino acids: CASSYQDLAAQETQYF. For the CDR3, the DNA is TGTGCCAGCAGTTACCAAGACTTAGCGGCGCAAGAGACCCAGTACTTC.

V is TRBV28 and J is TRBJ1-3; no firm D call. The germline V gene has CDR1 MDHEN and CDR2 SYDVKM. The CDR3 is 15 amino acids. Trimming pared 1 base from V and 0 bases from J, leaving 7 bases between. CDR3 in DNA: TGTGCCAGCAGTTTATTAAGGAGCTCTGGAAACACCATATATTTT. It encodes CASSLLRSSGNTIYF.

This clonotype was picked up a small number of times. CDR3 residues: CASRGGWGRNTEAFF. Here the CDR3 DNA reads TGTGCCAGCAGGGGCGGTTGGGGCAGGAACACTGAAGCTTTCTTT. The V gene is TRBV6-6, the J gene TRBJ1-1, with D perhaps TRBD1 (5 bases). The CDR3 totals 15 residues. V lost 6 bases, J lost 1 base, and 15 bases lay in between. The V gene's germline CDR1 is MNHNY and CDR2 SVGAGI (reference sequence).

Of note for this clonotype: A read error is possible here, since a much larger clone lies one base away. The chain is built from TRBV12-3 or TRBV12-4 and TRBJ2-1; tentative D call: TRBD2 (5 bases). The CDR3 has 15 residues. Trimming removed 4 bases at V and 6 bases at J, with 16 bases between. The CDR3 DNA reads as TGTGCCAGCAGTTCATTAGCGAACAACTTCAATGAGCAGTTCTTC. Protein sequence: CASSSLANNFNEQFF.